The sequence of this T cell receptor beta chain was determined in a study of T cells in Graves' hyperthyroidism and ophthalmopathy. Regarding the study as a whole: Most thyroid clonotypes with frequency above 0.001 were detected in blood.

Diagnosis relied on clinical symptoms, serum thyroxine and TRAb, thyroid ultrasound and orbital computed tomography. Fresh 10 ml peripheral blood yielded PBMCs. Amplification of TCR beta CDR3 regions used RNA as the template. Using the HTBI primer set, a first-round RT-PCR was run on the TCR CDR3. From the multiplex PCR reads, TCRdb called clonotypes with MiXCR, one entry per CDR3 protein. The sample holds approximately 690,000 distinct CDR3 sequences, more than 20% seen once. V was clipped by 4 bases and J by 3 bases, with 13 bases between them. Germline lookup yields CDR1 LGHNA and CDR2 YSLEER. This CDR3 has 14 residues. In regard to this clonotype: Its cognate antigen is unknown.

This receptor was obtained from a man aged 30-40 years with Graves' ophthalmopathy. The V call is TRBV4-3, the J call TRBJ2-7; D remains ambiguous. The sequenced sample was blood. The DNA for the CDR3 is TGCGCCAGCAGCCCACCTGGGGATATCTACGAGCAGTACTTC. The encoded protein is CASSPPGDIYEQYF.